The clone carrying this T cell receptor (beta chain) was detected only a few times. Its target is unknown. V was trimmed by 1 base and J by 5 bases, leaving 12 bases between them. The CDR3 has 14 residues. Germline V lookup: CDR1 SGHRS, CDR2 YFSETQ. The sample is drawn from a study of cytomegalovirus exposure and HLA in healthy donors. Across the study: Per a later analysis, the roughly 670 first-cohort and some 130 validation repertoires shared one platform. Study-level findings and limits: In a later analysis, first-cohort TCR clusters were found to tend to co-occur in the approximately 120 validation repertoires.

It was the approximately 130-subject validation cohort, separate from the approximately 680-subject first cohort, to which the donors belonged. Using immunoSEQ multiplex PCR, the repertoire was profiled, and TCRdb retains in-frame clones only, with some absent. The sample consists of tens of thousands of clones, approximately 88% of them appearing once. The receptor comes from a woman younger than 30 in good health and CMV-seropositive. The sequencing input was PBMCs. The chain recombines TRBV5-1 with TRBJ1-2; a possible D gene is TRBD1 (5 bases). CDR3: CASSLMTATYGYTF. The CDR3 coding sequence is TGCGCCAGCAGCTTGATGACAGCGACATATGGCTACACCTTC.